The clone carrying this T cell receptor (beta chain) has only a few counts. Germline assignment: CDR1 DFQATT and CDR2 SNEGSKA (reference sequence). CDR3 length: 14 amino acids. Unmatched junction bases numbered 8, after V lost 2 bases and J lost 9 bases. From the RT-PCR reads, TCRdb called clonotypes with MiXCR, one entry per CDR3 protein. This table has about 680,000 distinct CDR3 sequences, 13% to 15% appearing once. Sequenced: memory CD4+ T cells from blood. V and J are TRBV20-1 and TRBJ2-1; 9 nucleotides align to TRBD2. This sequence originates from a female donor in good health, serving as a healthy control. The CDR3 is CSARSGRGGIEQFF. Here the CDR3 DNA reads TGCAGTGCTAGATCAGGGCGGGGGGGCATTGAGCAGTTCTTC.